The 26 T cell receptor beta chains listed next were all sequenced from one sample in a study of T-cell memory formation after mild COVID-19. TCRdb re-derived calls from the 5' RACE reads in MiXCR, one entry per CDR3 protein. Of 150,000 to 200,000 distinct CDR3 sequences detected, 30% to 35% appear once; the ten largest clones hold 12%. The material sequenced was PBMCs or a T cell subset sorted from them (not recorded which). The source of these receptors is an adult woman who had mild COVID-19 (a few samples of this study predate the infection). Cell type and time point are not known.

The gene calls are TRBV5-1 and TRBJ2-1, with 7 bases matching TRBD2. The CDR3 contains 16 residues. CDR1 and CDR2 from the germline V gene are SGHRS and YFSETQ. V was clipped by 1 base and J by 3 bases; unmatched bases: 7. In DNA, the CDR3 is TGCGCCAGCAGCTTGCGGACGGGGGAGGGCTACAATGAGCAGTTCTTC. It translates to CASSLRTGEGYNEQFF.

This clonotype was seen a handful of times. This chain links TRBV2 with TRBJ2-5; TRBD1 matches 7 bases. Looked up from germline, CDR1 is SNHLY and CDR2 is FYNNEI. Trimming removed 10 bases from V and 4 bases from J; junction bases left unmatched: 12. This CDR3 spans 14 amino acids. The CDR3 loop is CAKSGGATGETQYF. The CDR3, as DNA: TGTGCCAAATCAGGGGGAGCCACAGGAGAGACCCAGTACTTC. The variable domain in full, completed from reference TRBV2 and TRBJ2-5, reads EPEVTQTPSHQVTQMGQEVILRCVPISNHLYFYWYRQILGQKVEFLVSFYNNEISEKSEIFDDQFSVERPDGSNFTLKIRSTKLEDSAMYFCAKSGGATGETQYFGPGTRLLVL.

The J gene is TRBJ2-1, the V gene TRBV4-2; 7 nucleotides agree with TRBD2. The germline gives CDR1 LGHNA, CDR2 YNFKEQ. The CDR3 totals 15 residues. The ends lost 4 bases at V and 5 bases at J; junction bases unmatched: 8. This CDR3 reads CASSRGLGVDNEQFF. The DNA for the CDR3 is TGTGCCAGCAGCCGCGGACTAGGAGTTGACAATGAGCAGTTCTTC.

The chain's CDR3 is CSARLAGDSGTQYF. CDR3 coding DNA: TGCAGTGCTAGACTAGCGGGAGACTCGGGTACGCAGTATTTT. V and J are TRBV20-1 and TRBJ2-3, with TRBD2 matching over 10 bases. CDR3 length: 14 amino acids. The junction had 7 bases not matched to a gene; V was cut back by 2 bases and J by 8 bases. Germline assignment: CDR1 DFQATT and CDR2 SNEGSKA (reference sequence).

CDR3 DNA sequence: TGCGCCAGCAGCTTGGCCTCCGGAAGTGAAGCTTTCTTT. Its translation: CASSLASGSEAFF. The gene calls are TRBV5-1 and TRBJ1-1; D unclear. Trimming removed 0 bases at V and 7 bases at J, with 10 bases between. Germline V lookup: CDR1 SGHRS, CDR2 YFSETQ. This CDR3 contains 13 residues.

The chain joins TRBV11-2 to TRBJ1-2; TRBD1 matches at 10 bases. J was trimmed by 5 bases and V by 4 bases; bases with no gene match: 7. The CDR3 spans 15 residues. Germline V gives CDR1 SGHAT, CDR2 FQNNGV. CDR3 sequence reads: CASSYVWTGGYGYTF. CDR3 DNA: TGTGCCAGCAGCTACGTTTGGACAGGGGGTTATGGCTACACCTTC.

The V gene is TRBV5-1, the J gene TRBJ2-3; maybe TRBD2 (5 bases). Germline CDR1 is SGHRS and CDR2 is YFSETQ. The CDR3 runs 15 residues. V lost 1 base and J lost 3, with 12 bases in between. The CDR3 nucleotides are TGCGCCAGCAGCTTGTGGGGAGATAGAACAGATACGCAGTATTTT. Protein product: CASSLWGDRTDTQYF.

The rearrangement uses TRBV3-1 and TRBJ1-2; D is perhaps TRBD1 (6 bases). The CDR3 sequence is 12 residues long. Germline CDR1 and CDR2: LGHDT and YNNKEL (reference sequence). Trimming stripped 5 bases from V and 6 bases from J, with 10 bases between. CDR3 nucleotides: TGTGCCAGCAGCTCCCGGGGGCATGGCTACACCTTC. Protein sequence: CASSSRGHGYTF.

The chain couples TRBV5-1 to TRBJ1-1; 8 bases fit TRBD1. J was trimmed by 5 bases and V by 4 bases; bases with no gene match: 10. CDR1 and CDR2 from the germline V gene are SGHRS and YFSETQ. The CDR3 covers 15 residues. This CDR3 reads CASSGRTGLRTEAFF. The CDR3 DNA reads as TGCGCCAGCAGCGGGAGGACAGGGCTGAGGACTGAAGCTTTCTTT.

This chain uses TRBV7-3 with TRBJ2-3; TRBD1 matches at 9 bases. From germline, CDR1 is SGHTA and CDR2 FQGTGA. V dropped 5 bases and J dropped 1; count of bases not matched to a gene: 4. The CDR3 runs 15 residues. CDR3 coding DNA: TGTGCCAGCAGCGCGACAGGGGGAGGCACAGATACGCAGTATTTT. Protein sequence: CASSATGGGTDTQYF. Complete variable domain (other parts from reference TRBV7-3 and TRBJ2-3): GAGVSQTPSNKVTEKGKYVELRCDPISGHTALYWYRQSLGQGPEFLIYFQGTGAADDSGLPNDRFFAVRPEGSVSTLKIQRTERGDSAVYLCASSATGGGTDTQYFGPGTRLTVL.

The V call is TRBV11-2, the J call TRBJ2-1; D uncertain. The germline V gene encodes CDR1 SGHAT and CDR2 FQNNGV. The ends were cut back, 0 bases at V and 5 bases at J, with 11 bases in the middle. The CDR3 loop spans 15 amino acids. CDR3 nucleotides: TGTGCCAGCAGCTTAGATAGGGTTGGCAACAATGAGCAGTTCTTC. Amino acid sequence: CASSLDRVGNNEQFF.

The chain is built from TRBV18 and TRBJ2-7; D gene unclear. Germline V gives CDR1 KGHSH, CDR2 LQKENI. The CDR3 runs 14 residues. Between the trimmed V and J ends, which lost 3 bases and 0 bases, there was a span of 9 bases. The CDR3 DNA is TGTGCCAGCTCACCCCCTATGTCCTCCTACGAGCAGTACTTC. This encodes CASSPPMSSYEQYF.

This chain joins TRBV7-2 and TRBJ2-5; D is possibly TRBD1 (6 bases). The V end lost 5 bases, the J end lost 5 bases, and 15 bases lay between the germline ends. Germline values: CDR1 SGHTA, CDR2 FQGNSA. This CDR3 has 14 amino acids. The CDR3 bases are TGTGCCAGCAGCCCACAGACAGGCAGGGAGACCCAGTACTTC. Protein: CASSPQTGRETQYF.

This clonotype has just a few counts. The rearrangement uses TRBV4-1 and TRBJ2-7; TRBD2 agrees at 10 bases. Germline V lookup: CDR1 MGHRA, CDR2 YSYEKL. The CDR3 consists of 16 residues. V gave up 0 bases and J gave up 3 bases; unmatched junction bases: 5. This CDR3 reads CASSQDLKRGGYEQYF. The CDR3 DNA follows: TGCGCCAGCAGCCAAGACCTCAAGCGGGGGGGCTACGAGCAGTACTTC.

The V and J genes are TRBV6-2 or TRBV6-3 and TRBJ2-5; D is ambiguous. The germline V gene has CDR1 MNHEY and CDR2 SVGEGT. The CDR3 loop spans 13 amino acids. With 2 bases removed from V and 5 bases from J, the gap between germline ends came to 9 bases. In DNA form, the CDR3 reads TGTGCCAGCAGTTACGGGGTTGGGGAGACCCAGTACTTC. Residues: CASSYGVGETQYF.

The rearrangement links TRBV27 to TRBJ2-7, with D tentatively TRBD1 (6 bases). The germline V gene has CDR1 MNHEY and CDR2 SMNVEV (reference sequence). The germline V and J ends were trimmed by 0 bases and 3 bases, with 12 bases remaining between them. The CDR3 covers 15 residues. In nucleotides, the CDR3 is TGTGCCAGCAGTTTATCGGACAGAGACCTCTACGAGCAGTACTTC. As protein: CASSLSDRDLYEQYF.

V gene TRBV29-1 combines with J gene TRBJ2-7; 7 bases fit TRBD1. Per the germline V gene, CDR1 is SQVTM and CDR2 is ANQGSEA. Trimming removed 6 bases from V and 1 base from J; junction bases left unmatched: 6. This CDR3 region has 13 residues. CDR3 sequence (DNA): TGCAGCGTGAAATTGGACAGGTCCTACGAGCAGTACTTC. Its translation: CSVKLDRSYEQYF.

This rearrangement joins TRBV12-3 or TRBV12-4 to TRBJ2-1; no reliable D call. The CDR3 loop spans 14 amino acids. Trimming pared 3 bases from V and 5 bases from J, leaving 11 bases between. CDR3 DNA sequence: TGTGCCAGCAGTTTCTTACGACGGGACAATGAGCAGTTCTTC. It encodes CASSFLRRDNEQFF.

This clonotype was found a few times. V is TRBV12-3 or TRBV12-4 and J is TRBJ1-2, with D possibly being TRBD1 (5 bases). This CDR3 is built from 13 residues. Trimming cost V 6 bases and J 6 bases, with 14 bases left between them. The CDR3 sequence: CASSSSGGNGYTF. The CDR3 region has the DNA TGTGCCAGCAGCTCCTCGGGGGGGAATGGCTACACCTTC.

This clonotype turned up a few times. This rearrangement joins TRBV5-6 to TRBJ1-1, with D unresolved. This CDR3 has 14 amino acids. The V and J ends lost 0 bases and 0 bases respectively, with 6 bases between them. Germline CDR1 reads SGHDT; CDR2 reads YYEEEE. The CDR3 region is CASSLGTVNTEAFF. The CDR3 DNA sequence: TGTGCCAGCAGCTTGGGGACGGTGAACACTGAAGCTTTCTTT.

This clonotype appeared a few times. The gene calls are TRBV7-2 and TRBJ2-1; D uncertain. Trimming took off 5 bases at V and 5 bases at J, with 16 bases between the two ends. Germline CDR1 is SGHTA and CDR2 is FQGNSA. The length of the CDR3 is 15 residues. CDR3 region: CASSKRTSNNNEQFF. CDR3 DNA sequence: TGTGCCAGCAGCAAGCGAACATCAAATAACAATGAGCAGTTCTTC.

This clonotype was seen only a few times. V gene TRBV11-3 combines with J gene TRBJ2-7; tentatively, D is TRBD2 (6 bases). V was shortened by 0 bases and J by 7 bases, with 13 bases between the two germline ends. This CDR3 contains 14 residues. From germline, CDR1 is SGHNT and CDR2 YENEEA. The CDR3 sequence: CASSLDRERWEQYF. The CDR3 coding sequence is TGTGCCAGCAGCTTAGATCGGGAGCGATGGGAGCAGTACTTC.

On this clonotype: A junction end diverges from the germline sequence, so it may reflect a read error. V is TRBV7-7 and J is TRBJ2-2; 11 bases are shared with TRBD2. The germline V gene has CDR1 SSHAT and CDR2 FNYEAQ (reference sequence). The CDR3 has 15 residues. CDR3 residues: CASSALAGDTGELFF. The DNA of the CDR3 is TGTGCTAGCAGCGCACTAGCGGGAGATACCGGGGAGCTGTTTTTT.

The chain links TRBV15 to TRBJ1-2; no definite D call. The germline gives CDR1 LNHNV, CDR2 YYDKDF (reference sequence). Trimming left V 2 bases short and J 8 bases short, with 12 bases between. This CDR3 has 13 residues. As DNA, the CDR3 is TGTGCCACCAGCAGATTCCCATCCCACGGCTACACCTTC. This gives the protein CATSRFPSHGYTF.

This clonotype has more than one count but fewer than ten. The chain has TRBV7-6 and TRBJ2-7; 8 bases match TRBD2. This CDR3 is built from 14 residues. V gave up 5 bases and J gave up 2 bases; unmatched junction bases: 5. Germline lookup yields CDR1 SGHVS and CDR2 FNYEAQ. CDR3 residues: CASSNSGTPYEQYF. CDR3 nucleotides: TGTGCCAGCAGCAATAGCGGGACCCCCTACGAGCAGTACTTC. Full variable domain (rest looked up from reference TRBV7-6 and TRBJ2-7): GAGVSQSPRYKVTKRGQDVALRCDPISGHVSLYWYRQALGQGPEFLTYFNYEAQQDKSGLPNDRFSAERPEGSISTLTIQRTEQRDSAMYRCASSNSGTPYEQYFGPGTRLTVT.

This clonotype was seen only a few times. V is TRBV3-1 and J is TRBJ1-1; D not certain. Trimming left V 5 bases short and J 1 base short, with 17 bases between. The germline V gene has CDR1 LGHDT and CDR2 YNNKEL (reference sequence). This CDR3 contains 16 residues. The CDR3 protein is CASSSKRSGTNTEAFF. As DNA, the CDR3 is TGTGCCAGCAGCTCCAAGCGTTCTGGCACGAACACTGAAGCTTTCTTT.